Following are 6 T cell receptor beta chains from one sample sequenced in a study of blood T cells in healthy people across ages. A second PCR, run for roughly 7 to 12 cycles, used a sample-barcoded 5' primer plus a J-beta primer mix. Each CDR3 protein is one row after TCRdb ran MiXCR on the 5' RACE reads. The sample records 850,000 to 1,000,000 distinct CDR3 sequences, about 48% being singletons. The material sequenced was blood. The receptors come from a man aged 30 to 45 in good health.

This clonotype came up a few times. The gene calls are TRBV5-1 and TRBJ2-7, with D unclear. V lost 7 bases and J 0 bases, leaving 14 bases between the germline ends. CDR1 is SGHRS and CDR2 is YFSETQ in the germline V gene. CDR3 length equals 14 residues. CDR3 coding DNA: TGCGCCAGCCGCGCAAGTCCTAGCTCCTACGAGCAGTACTTC. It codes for CASRASPSSYEQYF.

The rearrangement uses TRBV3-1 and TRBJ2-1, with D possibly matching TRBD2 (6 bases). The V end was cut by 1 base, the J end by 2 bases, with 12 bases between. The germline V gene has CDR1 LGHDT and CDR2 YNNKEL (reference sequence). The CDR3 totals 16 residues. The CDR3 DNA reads TGTGCCAGCAGCCAAGTGCCCGGAGGGCCCTACAATGAGCAGTTCTTC. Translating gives CASSQVPGGPYNEQFF.

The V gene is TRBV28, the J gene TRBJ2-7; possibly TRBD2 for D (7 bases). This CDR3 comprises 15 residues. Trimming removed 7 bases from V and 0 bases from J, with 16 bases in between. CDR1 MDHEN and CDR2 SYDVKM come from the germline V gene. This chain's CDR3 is CASNLPGGPSYEQYF. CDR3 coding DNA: TGTGCCAGCAACCTTCCCGGGGGGCCCTCCTACGAGCAGTACTTC.

CDR3 coding DNA: TGTGCCAGCAGGAGACTATCCGGGCCCTATGGCTACACCTTC. Translated, it gives CASRRLSGPYGYTF. The V and J genes are TRBV27 and TRBJ1-2; no reliable D call. V was trimmed by 6 bases and J by 4 bases, leaving 15 bases between them. Germline-derived CDR1 and CDR2 are MNHEY and SMNVEV (reference sequence). The CDR3 has 14 residues.

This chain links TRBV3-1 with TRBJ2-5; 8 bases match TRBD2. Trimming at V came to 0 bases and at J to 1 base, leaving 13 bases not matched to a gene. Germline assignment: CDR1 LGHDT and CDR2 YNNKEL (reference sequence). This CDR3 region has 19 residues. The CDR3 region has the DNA TGTGCCAGCAGCCAAGAGCGGAGCGGGGGCCCTAATTTCCAAGAGACCCAGTACTTC. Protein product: CASSQERSGGPNFQETQYF.

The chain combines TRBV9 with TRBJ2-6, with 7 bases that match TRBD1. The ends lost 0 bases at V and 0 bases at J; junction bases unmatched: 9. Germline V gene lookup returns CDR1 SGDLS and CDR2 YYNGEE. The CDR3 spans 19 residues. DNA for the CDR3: TGTGCCAGCAGCGTAGGGGGACAGCAATACGGCTCTGGGGCCAACGTCCTGACTTTC. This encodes CASSVGGQQYGSGANVLTF.